The clone carrying this T cell receptor (beta chain) was picked up many times. Time point reported: patch test 1, 2 weeks after DPC sensitization. The treatment here: therapeutic diphenylcyclopropenone sensitization with weekly scalp DPC. Via MiXCR, TCRdb re-called the RACE reads, giving one row per CDR3 protein. The sample includes 65,000 to 95,000 distinct CDR3 sequences, approximately 12% of them seen just once. V was trimmed by 0 bases and J by 4 bases, leaving 11 bases between them. This CDR3 spans 14 amino acids. Per the germline V gene, CDR1 is SGHNT and CDR2 is YYREEE (reference sequence). The entry originates in a study of human T cells and chemical hapten exposure.

Sequencing used whole blood, obtained in connection with sensitization to the hapten diphenylcyclopropenone (DPC). The receptor was isolated from an older woman with alopecia areata. Some clones in this sample may be carry-over from other donors' samples. The genes are TRBV5-4 and TRBJ2-7; D not certain. The CDR3 here is CASSLAAPPYEQYF. In DNA, the CDR3 is TGTGCCAGCAGCTTGGCCGCGCCCCCTTACGAGCAGTACTTC.